A single sample is the source of the 11 T cell receptor beta chains below, sequenced in a study of OX40 agonist ivuxolimab in advanced cancers. TCRdb keeps only in-frame clones here, not all; method: immunoSEQ multiplex PCR. Seen here are fewer than 60,000 clones, approximately 82% observed once, and the top ten hold more than 3.5%. The sample was CD4+ or CD8+ T cells sorted from blood, taken in a trial of the OX40 agonist ivuxolimab. These receptors all stem from an adult with an advanced solid tumor such as melanoma, head and neck, liver or kidney cancer.

This clone came up a few times. This chain links TRBV14 with TRBJ2-5, with D perhaps TRBD1 (5 bases). Trimming took 4 bases from V and 0 from J, leaving 15 bases between them. This CDR3 comprises 16 residues. Germline CDR1 SGHDN, CDR2 FVKESK. The DNA for the CDR3 is TGTGCCAGCAGCCGTCAAAGGGGTCGGTACCAAGAGACCCAGTACTTC. As protein: CASSRQRGRYQETQYF.

V is TRBV28 and J is TRBJ1-5; 8 nucleotides match TRBD1. J was trimmed by 2 bases and V by 8 bases; bases with no gene match: 14. Germline V gene data show CDR1 as MDHEN and CDR2 as SYDVKM. The length of the CDR3 is 17 residues. The CDR3: CASAYLTGEFGNQPQHF. The CDR3 bases are TGTGCCAGCGCCTATTTGACAGGGGAGTTTGGCAATCAGCCCCAGCATTTT. Combining the CDR3 with reference TRBV28 and TRBJ1-5 gives the whole variable domain DVKVTQSSRYLVKRTGEKVFLECVQDMDHENMFWYRQDPGLGLRLIYFSYDVKMKEKGDIPEGYSVSREKKERFSLILESASTNQTSMYLCASAYLTGEFGNQPQHFGDGTRLSIL.

V usage is TRBV7-2 and J usage is TRBJ1-4; D is unclear. This CDR3 has 14 amino acids. V shed 5 bases and J shed 8 bases, with 15 bases lying between them. In germline, CDR1 is SGHTA, CDR2 FQGNSA. For the CDR3, the DNA is TGTGCCAGCAGCCCTCCGGGGTTAGGGGAAAAACTGTTTTTT. It codes for CASSPPGLGEKLFF. Using reference TRBV7-2 and TRBJ1-4 for the parts outside the CDR3, the full variable domain is GAGVSQSPSNKVTEKGKDVELRCDPISGHTALYWYRQSLGQGLEFLIYFQGNSAPDKSGLPSDRFSAERTGGSVSTLTIQRTQQEDSAVYLCASSPPGLGEKLFFGSGTQLSVL.

This chain uses TRBV7-2 with TRBJ2-3; TRBD2 aligns across 12 bases. In germline, CDR1 is SGHTA, CDR2 FQGNSA. The V gene end was trimmed by 1 base and the J gene end by 4 bases; junction bases not matched to a gene: 3. The CDR3 has 16 residues. CDR3 protein: CASSLGLAGVSDTQYF. In DNA form, the CDR3 reads TGTGCCAGCAGCTTAGGACTAGCGGGGGTCTCAGATACGCAGTATTTT.

This chain connects TRBV6-5 to TRBJ2-7, with 7 bases aligning to TRBD2. Germline CDR1 and CDR2: MNHEY and SVGAGI. Trimming took 2 bases from V and 4 from J; bases not matched to a gene: 8. This CDR3 comprises 15 residues. CDR3 coding DNA: TGTGCCAGCAGTTACGCGGGAGCCCCCCTGTACGAGCAGTACTTC. Protein product: CASSYAGAPLYEQYF.

This clone was recorded a few times. This chain links TRBV2 with TRBJ1-5, with D tentatively TRBD1 (5 bases). Germline assignment: CDR1 SNHLY and CDR2 FYNNEI. V dropped 2 bases and J dropped 6 bases, with 17 bases sitting between them. The CDR3 contains 16 residues. CDR3 sequence (DNA): TGTGCCAGCAGTGAACGGGGGGTAATGGTCGGTCAGCCCCAGCATTTT. Translated, it gives CASSERGVMVGQPQHF.

The chain links TRBV4-3 to TRBJ2-6; no reliable D call. Germline lookup yields CDR1 LGHNA and CDR2 YSLEER. Trimming removed 5 bases at V and 1 base at J, with 3 bases between. This CDR3 has 13 residues. CDR3 sequence reads: CASSGSGANVLTF. In nucleotides, the CDR3 is TGCGCCAGCAGCGGTTCTGGGGCCAACGTCCTGACTTTC.

The chain employs TRBV7-8 and TRBJ2-7; D is unresolved. Germline CDR1 is SGHVS and CDR2 is FQNEAQ. With 4 bases removed from V and 4 bases from J, the gap between germline ends came to 5 bases. The CDR3 has 11 residues. This CDR3 is CASSSRYEQYF. DNA of the CDR3: TGTGCCAGCAGCTCCAGGTACGAGCAGTACTTC.

In its sample, this clone was seen a few times. V and J are TRBV7-6 and TRBJ1-1; tentative D call: TRBD1 (5 bases). The length of the CDR3 is 13 residues. The V end was cut by 6 bases, the J end by 3 bases, with 11 bases between. In germline, CDR1 is SGHVS, CDR2 FNYEAQ. For the CDR3, the DNA is TGTGCCAGCAGTTTTGACAGCTACACTGAAGCTTTCTTT. This codes for CASSFDSYTEAFF. Filled out from reference TRBV7-6 and TRBJ1-1, the complete variable domain reads GAGVSQSPRYKVTKRGQDVALRCDPISGHVSLYWYRQALGQGPEFLTYFNYEAQQDKSGLPNDRFSAERPEGSISTLTIQRTEQRDSAMYRCASSFDSYTEAFFGQGTRLTVV.

The J gene is TRBJ2-1, the V gene TRBV7-2, with D tentatively TRBD2 (6 bases). Germline values: CDR1 SGHTA, CDR2 FQGNSA. The CDR3 totals 17 residues. Deletions cut 4 bases from V and 5 bases from J, with 21 bases between. In DNA form, the CDR3 reads TGTGCCAGCAGCTGGCCGGCGGGTAGCGGTCCCGACAATGAGCAGTTCTTC. It encodes CASSWPAGSGPDNEQFF. The full variable domain, in which reference TRBV7-2 and TRBJ2-1 provide the parts outside the CDR3, is GAGVSQSPSNKVTEKGKDVELRCDPISGHTALYWYRQSLGQGLEFLIYFQGNSAPDKSGLPSDRFSAERTGGSVSTLTIQRTQQEDSAVYLCASSWPAGSGPDNEQFFGPGTRLTVL.

The V gene is TRBV7-2, the J gene TRBJ1-1; unclear D gene. The CDR3 has 13 amino acids. Deletions cut 2 bases from V and 3 bases from J, with 7 bases between. Germline CDR1 reads SGHTA; CDR2 reads FQGNSA. As DNA, the CDR3 is TGTGCCAGCAGCTTAAACCCGGACACTGAAGCTTTCTTT. Encoded protein: CASSLNPDTEAFF.